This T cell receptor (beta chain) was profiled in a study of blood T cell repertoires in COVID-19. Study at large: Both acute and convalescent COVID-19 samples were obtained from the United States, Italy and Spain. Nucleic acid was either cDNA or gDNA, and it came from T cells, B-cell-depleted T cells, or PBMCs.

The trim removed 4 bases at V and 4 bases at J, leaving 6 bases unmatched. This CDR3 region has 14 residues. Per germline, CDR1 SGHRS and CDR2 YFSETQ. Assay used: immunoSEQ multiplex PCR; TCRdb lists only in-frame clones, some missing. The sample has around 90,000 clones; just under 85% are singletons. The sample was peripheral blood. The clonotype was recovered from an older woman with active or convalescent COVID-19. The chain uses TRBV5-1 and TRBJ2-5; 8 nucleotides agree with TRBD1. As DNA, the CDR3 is TGCGCCAGCAGCGCCGGACAGGGAAGAGAGACCCAGTACTTC. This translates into CASSAGQGRETQYF.